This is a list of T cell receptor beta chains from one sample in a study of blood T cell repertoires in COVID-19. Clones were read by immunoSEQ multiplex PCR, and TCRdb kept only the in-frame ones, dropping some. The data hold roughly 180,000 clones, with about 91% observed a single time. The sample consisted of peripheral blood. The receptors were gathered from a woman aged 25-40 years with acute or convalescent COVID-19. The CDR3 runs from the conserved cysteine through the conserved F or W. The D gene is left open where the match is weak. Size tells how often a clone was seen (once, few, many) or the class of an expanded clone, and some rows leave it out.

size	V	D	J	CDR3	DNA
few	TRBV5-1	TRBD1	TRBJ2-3	CASMRGQSTDTQYF	TGCGCCAGCATGAGGGGGCAGTCAACAGATACGCAGTATTTT
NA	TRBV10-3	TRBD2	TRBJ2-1	CAISEGLAGGLNEQFF	TGTGCCATCAGTGAGGGACTAGCGGGAGGTCTCAATGAGCAGTTCTTC
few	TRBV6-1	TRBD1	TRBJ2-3	CASSDPLGDRGITDTQYF	TGTGCCAGCAGTGATCCGCTGGGGGACAGGGGAATCACAGATACGCAGTATTTT
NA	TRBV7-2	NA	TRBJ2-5	CASSVRGREETQYF	TGTGCCAGCAGCGTCAGGGGCAGAGAAGAGACCCAGTACTTC
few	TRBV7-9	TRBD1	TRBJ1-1	CASSLGQGSEAFF	TGTGCCAGCAGCTTAGGACAGGGTTCTGAAGCTTTCTTT
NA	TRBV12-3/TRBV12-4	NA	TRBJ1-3	CASSVTGNTIYF	TGTGCCAGCAGTGTCACTGGAAACACCATATATTTT
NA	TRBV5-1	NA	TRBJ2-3	CASSLSLAETRDTQYF	TGCGCCAGCAGCTTGTCACTAGCAGAGACGCGAGATACGCAGTATTTT
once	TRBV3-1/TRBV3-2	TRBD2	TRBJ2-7	CASSQPGLVHEQYF	TGTGCCAGCAGCCAACCGGGACTAGTCCACGAGCAGTACTTC
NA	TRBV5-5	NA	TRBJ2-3	CASRGRTDTQYF	TGTGCCAGCAGAGGGAGAACAGATACGCAGTATTTT
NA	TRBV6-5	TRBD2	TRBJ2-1	CASSWGEGYNEQFF	TGTGCCAGTTCATGGGGGGAGGGTTACAATGAGCAGTTCTTC
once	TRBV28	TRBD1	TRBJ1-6	CASSPTGRNSPLHF	TGTGCCAGCAGTCCGACAGGGAGAAATTCACCCCTCCACTTT
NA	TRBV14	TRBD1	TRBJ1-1	CASSQRWGQGNTEAFF	TGTGCCAGCAGCCAAAGATGGGGACAGGGGAACACTGAAGCTTTCTTT
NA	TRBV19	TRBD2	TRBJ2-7	CASSRGRGGNEQYF	TGTGCCAGTAGCAGGGGTCGGGGGGGGAACGAGCAGTACTTC
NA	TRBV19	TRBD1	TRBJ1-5	CASSPRTGYDQPQHF	TGTGCCAGTAGTCCCAGGACAGGGTATGATCAGCCCCAGCATTTT
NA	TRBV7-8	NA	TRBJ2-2	CASSLVYAANTGELFF	TGTGCCAGCAGCTTAGTTTATGCAGCGAACACCGGGGAGCTGTTTTTT
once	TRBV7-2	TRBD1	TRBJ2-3	CASSTTTGTGTDTQYF	TGTGCCAGCAGCACCACGACTGGGACAGGGACAGATACGCAGTATTTT
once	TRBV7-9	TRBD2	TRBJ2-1	CAGSLSGRSEQFF	TGTGCCGGATCCCTTAGCGGGAGAAGTGAGCAGTTCTTC
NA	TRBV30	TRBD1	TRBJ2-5	CAWSRGQGTQETQYF	TGTGCCTGGAGCCGGGGACAGGGAACCCAAGAGACCCAGTACTTC
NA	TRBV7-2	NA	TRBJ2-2	CASSLDPGLTGELFF	TGTGCCAGCAGCTTAGATCCCGGTCTCACCGGGGAGCTGTTTTTT
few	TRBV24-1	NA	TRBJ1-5	CATSDSGQPQHF	TGTGCCACCAGTGATTCGGGTCAGCCCCAGCATTTT
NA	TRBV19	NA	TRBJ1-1	CASSIGEGRAFF	TGTGCCAGTAGTATAGGAGAGGGCCGGGCTTTCTTT
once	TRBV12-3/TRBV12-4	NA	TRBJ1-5	CASQEQGAGPQHF	TGTGCCAGTCAAGAACAGGGCGCGGGGCCCCAGCATTTT
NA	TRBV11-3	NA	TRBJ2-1	CASSGDYGLYNEQFF	TGTGCCAGCAGCGGCGACTACGGTCTATACAATGAGCAGTTCTTC
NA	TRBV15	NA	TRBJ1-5	CATSRDGQPQHF	TGTGCCACCAGCAGAGACGGTCAGCCCCAGCATTTT
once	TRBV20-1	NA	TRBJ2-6	CSASSPSPSGANVLTF	TGCAGTGCTAGTTCCCCTAGTCCTTCTGGGGCCAACGTCCTGACTTTC
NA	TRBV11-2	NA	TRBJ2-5	CASSDAGVQYF	TGTGCCAGCAGCGACGCAGGTGTCCAGTACTTC
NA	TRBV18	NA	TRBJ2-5	CASAAPGQETQYF	TGTGCCAGCGCAGCCCCGGGACAAGAGACCCAGTACTTC
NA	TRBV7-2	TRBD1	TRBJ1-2	CASSPQGGYGYTF	TGTGCCAGCAGTCCACAGGGGGGGTATGGCTACACCTTC
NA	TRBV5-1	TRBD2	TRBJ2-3	CASGLAGGHTQYF	TGCGCCTCGGGACTAGCGGGAGGCCATACGCAGTATTTT
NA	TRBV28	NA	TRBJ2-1	CASSIQGYTYNEQFF	TGTGCCAGCAGCATCCAGGGGTATACCTACAATGAGCAGTTCTTC
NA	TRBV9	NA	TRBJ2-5	CASSVQGGTQYF	TGTGCCAGCAGCGTACAGGGAGGGACCCAGTACTTC
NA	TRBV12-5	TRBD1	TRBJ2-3	CASADRVVTDTQYF	TGTGCTAGTGCGGACAGGGTTGTGACAGATACGCAGTATTTT
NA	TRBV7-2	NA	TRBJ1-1	CASSLRETEAFF	TGTGCCAGCAGCTTACGGGAGACTGAAGCTTTCTTT
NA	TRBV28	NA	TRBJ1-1	CASSLGRGAFF	TGTGCCAGCAGTTTGGGTAGGGGAGCTTTCTTT
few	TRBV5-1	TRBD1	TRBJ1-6	CASSETGAGSSSPLHF	TGCGCCAGCAGCGAAACAGGGGCGGGGAGTAGTTCACCCCTCCACTTT
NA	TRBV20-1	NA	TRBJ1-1	CSGTGNTEAFF	TGCAGTGGAACGGGGAACACTGAAGCTTTCTTT
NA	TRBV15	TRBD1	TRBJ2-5	CATSRLGQGKGKVETQYF	TGTGCCACCAGCAGATTGGGACAGGGAAAGGGGAAAGTAGAGACCCAGTACTTC
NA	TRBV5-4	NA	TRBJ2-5	CASRSENQETQYF	TGTGCCAGCAGGAGCGAAAACCAAGAGACCCAGTACTTC
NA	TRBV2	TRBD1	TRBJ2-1	CASSKTRDSNEQFF	TGTGCCAGCAGCAAGACCCGGGACAGCAATGAGCAGTTCTTC
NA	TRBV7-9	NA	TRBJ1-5	CASSLGTTSNQPQHF	TGTGCCAGCAGCTTGGGGACAACAAGCAATCAGCCCCAGCATTTT